Following are 11 T cell receptor beta chains from one sample sequenced in a study of T-cell reconstitution after alpha-beta-depleted transplantation in children. Preparing the TCRbeta library involved the use of unique molecular identifiers. Via MiXCR, TCRdb re-called the PCR reads, giving one row per CDR3 protein. The sample has 330,000 or so distinct CDR3 sequences; about 9.3% are singletons. The sample in question was PBMCs from the stem cell graft donor, obtained from the stem cell graft. The receptors originated from a human donor who donated a stem cell graft to a child with acute lymphoblastic leukemia.

This clonotype has ten or more counts. CDR3 coding DNA: TGTGCCAGCAGCGAGGGACCGCCAAACACCGGGGAGCTGTTTTTT. Amino acids: CASSEGPPNTGELFF. The chain carries TRBV7-2 and TRBJ2-2; TRBD1 or TRBD2 may be the D gene (5 bases each). The CDR3 covers 15 residues. CDR1 is SGHTA and CDR2 is FQGNSA in the germline V gene. Trimming shortened V by 5 bases and J by 2 bases, and 12 bases separated the two germline ends.

This clonotype was seen a handful of times. V gene TRBV20-1 combines with J gene TRBJ2-5, with no clear D. V was trimmed by 3 bases and J by 5 bases, leaving 16 bases between them. Germline CDR1 reads DFQATT; CDR2 reads SNEGSKA (reference sequence). CDR3 length: 14 amino acids. The CDR3 spells CSASYLTSVETQYF. The CDR3 DNA reads TGCAGTGCTAGTTATCTAACGTCGGTGGAGACCCAGTACTTC.

The rearrangement links TRBV30 to TRBJ2-5; D perhaps matches TRBD2 (5 bases). The germline V gene encodes CDR1 GTSNPN and CDR2 SVGIG (reference sequence). The CDR3 contains 13 residues. Trimming shortened V by 2 bases and J by 0 bases, and 7 bases separated the two germline ends. This CDR3 is CAWSSGYQETQYF. CDR3 nucleotide sequence: TGTGCCTGGAGTTCGGGGTACCAAGAGACCCAGTACTTC.

This clonotype was counted many times. The chain links TRBV5-1 to TRBJ1-2, with unresolved D. V was pared by 6 bases and J by 8 bases, with 17 bases between. The CDR3 sequence is 13 residues long. The V gene's germline CDR1 is SGHRS and CDR2 YFSETQ. CDR3 sequence reads: CASTINKGPGYTF. DNA of the CDR3: TGCGCCAGCACGATAAACAAAGGGCCAGGCTACACCTTC.

Only a few counts were recorded for this clonotype. J is TRBJ2-5 and V is TRBV12-3 or TRBV12-4; 9 bases line up with TRBD1. Trimming at V came to 7 bases and at J to 5 bases, leaving 11 bases not matched to a gene. The CDR3 totals 15 residues. The CDR3 DNA reads TGTGCCAGCACGTCGACAGGGGGACATAGTGAGACCCAGTACTTC. It encodes CASTSTGGHSETQYF.

In this sample, this clonotype turned up a few times. The gene calls are TRBV7-9 and TRBJ1-2, with D unclear. Germline CDR1 reads SEHNR; CDR2 reads FQNEAQ (reference sequence). V was pared by 4 bases and J by 4 bases, with 13 bases between. The length of the CDR3 is 14 residues. Written as DNA, the CDR3 is TGTGCCAGCAGCTCCCTTGTAGGTAGCTATGGCTACACCTTC. It encodes CASSSLVGSYGYTF.

This clonotype was counted only a few times. This chain connects TRBV3-1 to TRBJ2-7; the D gene is possibly TRBD1 (6 bases). The CDR3 runs to 15 residues. Trimming removed 4 bases at V and 2 bases at J, with 15 bases between. Germline V gene data show CDR1 as LGHDT and CDR2 as YNNKEL (reference sequence). As DNA, the CDR3 is TGTGCCAGCAGCCCCCCGACAGGCCGTACCTACGAGCAGTACTTC. It encodes CASSPPTGRTYEQYF.

CDR3 residues: CASTLVLGNNEQFF. CDR3 sequence (DNA): TGTGCCAGCACACTAGTTCTGGGGAACAATGAGCAGTTCTTC. The chain recombines TRBV7-9 with TRBJ2-1, with D possibly being TRBD2 (5 bases). The CDR3 length is 14 residues. Trimming cost V 7 bases and J 5 bases, with 15 bases left between them. Germline lookup yields CDR1 SEHNR and CDR2 FQNEAQ (reference sequence).

J is TRBJ2-7 and V is TRBV7-9; D is unresolved. V was pared by 7 bases and J by 3 bases, with 10 bases between. CDR3 length: 12 amino acids. Germline lookup yields CDR1 SEHNR and CDR2 FQNEAQ (reference sequence). CDR3 region: CASTDRFYEQYF. CDR3 in DNA: TGTGCCAGCACCGACCGATTCTACGAGCAGTACTTC.

The V gene is TRBV5-1, the J gene TRBJ2-3, with D possibly TRBD1 on 6 matching bases. Germline values: CDR1 SGHRS, CDR2 YFSETQ. The CDR3 has 16 residues. Deletions cut 7 bases from V and 0 bases from J, with 18 bases between. CDR3 sequence (DNA): TGCGCCAGCGGAGCTTACCTCCAGGGGAGCACAGATACGCAGTATTTT. This sequence encodes CASGAYLQGSTDTQYF.

The genes are TRBV3-1 and TRBJ2-5; D uncertain. Per the germline V gene, CDR1 is LGHDT and CDR2 is YNNKEL (reference sequence). CDR3 length: 15 residues. Trimming shortened V by 2 bases and J by 2 bases, and 12 bases separated the two germline ends. As DNA, the CDR3 is TGTGCCAGCAGCCAAACGGCACTTTCACAAGAGACCCAGTACTTC. Translation gives CASSQTALSQETQYF.